The 4 T cell receptor beta chains in this list originate from one sample, sequenced in a study of blood T cell repertoires in COVID-19. Clones were sequenced by immunoSEQ multiplex PCR, and TCRdb holds only the in-frame ones, with some missing. The sample contains 350,000 to 450,000 clones, about nine tenths of which appear only once. What was sequenced was PBMCs or T cells enriched from blood (not recorded which). The receptor set was obtained from a woman aged 40 to 50 who had been exposed to COVID-19.

DNA for the CDR3: TGTGCCAGCCGGAGCGGGAGCATCCCCCTCGGGCAGTTCTTC. It translates to CASRSGSIPLGQFF. The chain combines TRBV7-2 with TRBJ2-1; 8 bases align to TRBD2. CDR1 is SGHTA, CDR2 FQGNSA, per germline. The trim removed 8 bases at V and 12 bases at J, leaving 15 bases unmatched. The CDR3 has 14 amino acids. Looking up the rest from reference TRBV7-2 and TRBJ2-1 gives the full variable domain: GAGVSQSPSNKVTEKGKDVELRCDPISGHTALYWYRQSLGQGLEFLIYFQGNSAPDKSGLPSDRFSAERTGGSVSTLTIQRTQQEDSAVYLCASRSGSIPLGQFFGPGTRLTVL.

This clone has just one count. V is TRBV6-4 and J is TRBJ1-5; D gene ambiguous. The CDR3 runs 11 residues. Trimming pared 11 bases from V and 2 bases from J, leaving 7 bases between. From germline, CDR1 is MRHNA and CDR2 SNTAGT. This CDR3 is CAGRGNQPQHF. CDR3 in DNA: TGTGCCGGGCGGGGCAATCAGCCCCAGCATTTT.

Comment on this clone: Additional DNA sequences in this sample encode the identical CDR3. This chain links TRBV12-3 or TRBV12-4 with TRBJ1-5; TRBD1 agrees at 7 bases. With V trimmed by 0 bases and J by 7 bases, 0 bases remained unmatched. The CDR3 consists of 13 residues. CDR3 DNA sequence: TGTGCCAGCAGTTTAGCAGGGGGCCAGCCCCAGCATTTT. Residues: CASSLAGGQPQHF.

The V and J genes are TRBV7-9 and TRBJ2-3, with D possibly TRBD2 on 6 matching bases. Germline values: CDR1 SEHNR, CDR2 FQNEAQ (reference sequence). This CDR3 has 16 amino acids. With 5 bases removed from V and 3 bases from J, the gap between germline ends came to 18 bases. The CDR3 region is CASSPSASGGTDTQYF. In DNA form, the CDR3 reads TGTGCCAGCAGCCCTTCGGCCAGCGGAGGGACAGATACGCAGTATTTT.